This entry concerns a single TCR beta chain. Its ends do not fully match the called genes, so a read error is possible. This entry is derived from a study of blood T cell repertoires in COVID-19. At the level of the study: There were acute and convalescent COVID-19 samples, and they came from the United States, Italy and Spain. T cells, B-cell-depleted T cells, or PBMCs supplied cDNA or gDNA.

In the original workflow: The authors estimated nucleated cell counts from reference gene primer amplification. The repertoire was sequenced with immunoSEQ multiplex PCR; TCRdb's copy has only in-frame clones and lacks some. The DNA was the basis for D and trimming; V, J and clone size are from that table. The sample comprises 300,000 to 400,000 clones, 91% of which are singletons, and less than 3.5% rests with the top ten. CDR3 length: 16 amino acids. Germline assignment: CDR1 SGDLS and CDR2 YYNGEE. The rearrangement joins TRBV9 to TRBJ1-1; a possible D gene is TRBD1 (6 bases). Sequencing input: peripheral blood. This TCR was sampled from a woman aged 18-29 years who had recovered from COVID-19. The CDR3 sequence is CARSDGGKAKNTEAFF. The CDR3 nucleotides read TGTGCCAGGAGCGATGGGGGCAAGGCGAAGAACACTGAAGCTTTCTTT.